The source of this T cell receptor (beta chain) is a study of cytomegalovirus exposure and HLA in healthy donors. For the study at large: T cells numbering around 200 million yielded roughly 120 million unique TCR beta sequences in an earlier analysis. The study placed 70% to 90% of its approximately 360 genotyped donors in the Caucasian-associated ancestry cluster. General study results and limits: TCR beta sequences reportedly predicted the HLA-A and HLA-B alleles of most subjects accurately. Links to common viral pathogens appeared, in a later analysis, for several of the most significant clusters.

Primers for the PCR totalled 60 Vbeta and 13 Jbeta. TCRdb's copy holds only in-frame clones and misses some; the assay was immunoSEQ multiplex PCR. The data contain roughly 100,000 clones, approximately 80% of them singletons. The table lists this clone with a few counts. Its specificity is unknown. The CDR3 contains 11 residues. J gave up 11 bases and V 1 base, and 2 bases lay outside the gene matches. CDR1 GTSNPN and CDR2 SVGIG come from the germline V gene (reference sequence). The sequencing input was PBMCs. The chain has TRBV30 and TRBJ2-1; TRBD2 matches at 7 bases. The sequence was collected from a woman between 18 and 29 years old in good health and CMV-seropositive. This CDR3 reads CAWSEGLKQFF. CDR3 in DNA: TGTGCCTGGAGTGAGGGACTAAAGCAGTTCTTC.